The rows below give T cell receptor beta chains drawn from one sample of a study of blood T cell repertoires in COVID-19. Clones were read by immunoSEQ multiplex PCR, and TCRdb kept only the in-frame ones, dropping some. The sample lists some 380,000 clones, around 84% occurring once. Sequencing was done on a sample of peripheral blood. Source of these receptors: a human donor with acute or convalescent COVID-19. The donor label of this sample is uncertain. The CDR3 runs from the conserved cysteine through the conserved F or W. D genes are given only for firm matches. Where a row states a size, it is once, few, many or the class of an expanded clone; other rows omit it.

d_gene | j_gene | v_gene | len | abundance | CDR3nt | CDR3aa
. | TRBJ1-1 | TRBV7-9 | 12 | . | TGTGCCAGCAGCCATGTGAACACTGAAGCTTTCTTT | CASSHVNTEAFF
TRBD1 | TRBJ2-6 | TRBV19 | 16 | . | TGTGCCATATCCGGGACAGGGGTCTCTGGGGCCAACGTCCTGACTTTC | CAISGTGVSGANVLTF
TRBD1 | TRBJ1-2 | TRBV5-1 | 14 | once | TGCGCCAGCAACTTGCACGGACAGGACTATGGCTACACCTTC | CASNLHGQDYGYTF
. | TRBJ1-4 | TRBV7-9 | 14 | . | TGTGCCAGCAGTGCGGGGACAACTAATGAAAAACTGTTTTTT | CASSAGTTNEKLFF
TRBD2 | TRBJ2-3 | TRBV19 | 19 | . | TGTGCCAGTAGTCCGCGGGGGAGAATAGGCGGGAGGGCCACAGATACGCAGTATTTT | CASSPRGRIGGRATDTQYF
TRBD2 | TRBJ2-3 | TRBV9 | 17 | . | TGTGCCAGCAGCGTAGCTCTAGCGGGGGGGGGCACAGATACGCAGTATTTT | CASSVALAGGGTDTQYF
TRBD2 | TRBJ2-1 | TRBV2 | 14 | . | TGTGCCAGCAAGGTAGCGGGGGGGCAAAATGAGCAGTTCTTC | CASKVAGGQNEQFF
. | TRBJ1-2 | TRBV12-3/TRBV12-4 | 13 | . | TGTGCCAGCAGTTTTTACCGGGTGCGAGGCTACACCTTC | CASSFYRVRGYTF
TRBD1 | TRBJ1-4 | TRBV7-6 | 18 | . | TGTGCCAGCAGCTTAGATGGCAGGGGGCTTGGGACTAATGAAAAACTGTTTTTT | CASSLDGRGLGTNEKLFF
. | TRBJ1-1 | TRBV30 | 14 | . | TGTGCCTGGACGAAGGTACAGGTCAACACTGAAGCTTTCTTT | CAWTKVQVNTEAFF
TRBD1 | TRBJ1-3 | TRBV19 | 17 | once | TGTGCCAGTAGTTTCCATCCGGGACAGGGGGCGAGAAACACCATATATTTT | CASSFHPGQGARNTIYF
TRBD1 | TRBJ1-2 | TRBV30 | 12 | . | TGTGCCTGGACCGGACAGGGGTTTGGCTACACCTTC | CAWTGQGFGYTF
. | TRBJ1-4 | TRBV7-9 | 14 | . | TGTGCCAGCAGCCCACAGTCGGTTTCTGAAAAACTGTTTTTT | CASSPQSVSEKLFF
. | TRBJ1-1 | TRBV18 | 15 | . | TGTGCCAGCTCAGCCCGACAGGCTTGGAACACTGAAGCTTTCTTT | CASSARQAWNTEAFF
TRBD1 | TRBJ1-1 | TRBV6-1 | 15 | . | TGTGCCAGCAGTCCGAACAGGGGGGTGAACACTGAAGCTTTCTTT | CASSPNRGVNTEAFF
TRBD2 | TRBJ2-1 | TRBV11-2 | 15 | . | TGTGCCAGCAGCAATCAAAGCGGGAGGGTGAATGAGCAGTTCTTC | CASSNQSGRVNEQFF
. | TRBJ2-1 | TRBV21-1 | 8 | . | TGTGCCGGCCCTGAACAGTTCTTC | CAGPEQFF
. | TRBJ1-6 | TRBV28 | 14 | . | TGTGCCAGCAGTCCCGGGAGACTCAATTCACCCCTCCACTTT | CASSPGRLNSPLHF
TRBD2 | TRBJ2-2 | TRBV6-5 | 16 | . | TGTGCCAGCAGTTACTCGGGAGGGCCGAACACCGGGGAGCTGTTTTTT | CASSYSGGPNTGELFF
. | TRBJ2-1 | TRBV7-9 | 10 | . | TGTGCCAGCAGCTTGCCCCAGGAGTTCTTC | CASSLPQEFF
TRBD1 | TRBJ2-2 | TRBV6-5 | 14 | few | TGTGCCAGCAGTTACTCGGACAGGGCCGGGGAGCTGTTTTTT | CASSYSDRAGELFF
. | TRBJ1-1 | TRBV11-2 | 13 | . | TGTGCCAGCAGCTTAACAGTAAGGACTGAAGCTTTCTTT | CASSLTVRTEAFF
. | TRBJ1-1 | TRBV2 | 17 | few | TGTGCCAGCAGTAAGAAAGGGCAGGGAGGTCTGAACACTGAAGCTTTCTTT | CASSKKGQGGLNTEAFF
TRBD1 | TRBJ2-7 | TRBV5-1 | 14 | . | TGCGCCAGCGCCACGACAGGGGGCCCCTACGAGCAGTACTTC | CASATTGGPYEQYF
TRBD1 | TRBJ2-7 | TRBV6-5 | 14 | . | TGTGCCAGCAGTTACCGGGGACAGGGGGTCGAGCAGTACTTC | CASSYRGQGVEQYF
TRBD2 | TRBJ2-1 | TRBV4-2 | 17 | . | TGTGCCAGCAGCCAAATGGAAGGACTAGCGGAAAGCAATGAGCAGTTCTTC | CASSQMEGLAESNEQFF
. | TRBJ1-1 | TRBV29-1 | 14 | . | TGCAGCGTTAATACAGGGCTCAGGAACACTGAAGCTTTCTTT | CSVNTGLRNTEAFF
. | TRBJ1-1 | TRBV3-1/TRBV3-2 | 12 | . | TGTGCCAGCAGCCGAACGGGCACTGAAGCTTTCTTT | CASSRTGTEAFF
. | TRBJ1-2 | TRBV27 | 15 | once | TGTGCCAGCAGTCTAAAACCCGCGGGAGTCTATGGCTACACCTTC | CASSLKPAGVYGYTF
TRBD1 | TRBJ1-5 | TRBV6-5 | 13 | . | TGTGCCAGTTCACAGGGGTTGAATCAGCCCCAGCATTTT | CASSQGLNQPQHF
. | TRBJ1-3 | TRBV7-2 | 15 | . | TGTGCCAGCAGCCCGGGAGGGGTGCTCCGAAACACCATATATTTT | CASSPGGVLRNTIYF
. | TRBJ2-1 | TRBV10-2 | 14 | . | TGCGCCAGCAAGTTTCGTATGACAGCCCCTGAGCAGTTCTTC | CASKFRMTAPEQFF
. | TRBJ1-5 | TRBV30 | 13 | once | TGTGCCTGGAACCTTGGGGGCGATCAGCCCCAGCATTTT | CAWNLGGDQPQHF
TRBD1 | TRBJ1-2 | TRBV5-6 | 16 | . | TGTGCCAGCAGCTACAGGGGGAGGGCTTCTAACTATGGCTACACCTTC | CASSYRGRASNYGYTF
TRBD1 | TRBJ2-1 | TRBV24-1 | 16 | . | TGTGCCACCAGTGATTCTCTGGGACAGGGGTGGAATGAGCAGTTCTTC | CATSDSLGQGWNEQFF
. | TRBJ1-1 | TRBV4-1 | 14 | . | TGCGCCAGCAGCCAAGGAAGTCGGTGGGCCTCAGCTTTCTTT | CASSQGSRWASAFF
. | TRBJ2-5 | TRBV27 | 16 | . | TGTGCCAGCAGTTTACGGCCCCCAGGGGTAACAGAGACCCAGTACTTC | CASSLRPPGVTETQYF
. | TRBJ1-2 | TRBV19 | 12 | few | TGTGCCAGTAGTGCCACCGGCGGTGGCTACACCTTC | CASSATGGGYTF
TRBD2 | TRBJ2-1 | TRBV6-5 | 13 | few | TGTGCCAGCACCGGACTAGCGGGAGGGCTGCAGTTCTTC | CASTGLAGGLQFF
TRBD2 | TRBJ2-3 | TRBV6-5 | 16 | . | TGTGCCAGCAGTTCGAGGACTAGCGGGATCACAGATACGCAGTATTTT | CASSSRTSGITDTQYF
TRBD1 | TRBJ2-7 | TRBV14 | 16 | . | TGTGCCAGCAGCCAACGACGGATCACAGGGGGCGGGGAGCAGTACTTC | CASSQRRITGGGEQYF
. | TRBJ2-7 | TRBV11-2 | 15 | . | TGTGCCAGCAGCTTTGTCGGGAGCTTCTCGAACGAGCAGTACTTC | CASSFVGSFSNEQYF